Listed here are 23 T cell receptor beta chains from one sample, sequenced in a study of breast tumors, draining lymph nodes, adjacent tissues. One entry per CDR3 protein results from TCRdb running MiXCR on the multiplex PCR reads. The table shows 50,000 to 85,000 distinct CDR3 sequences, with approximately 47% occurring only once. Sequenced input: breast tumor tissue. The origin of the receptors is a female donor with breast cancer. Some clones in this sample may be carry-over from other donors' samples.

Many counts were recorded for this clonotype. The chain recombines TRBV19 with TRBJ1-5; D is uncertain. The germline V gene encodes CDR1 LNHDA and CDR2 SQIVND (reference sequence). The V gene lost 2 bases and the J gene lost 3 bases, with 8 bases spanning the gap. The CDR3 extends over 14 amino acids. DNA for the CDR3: TGTGCCAGTAGTATAAGGGTCTACAATCAGCCCCAGCATTTT. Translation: CASSIRVYNQPQHF.

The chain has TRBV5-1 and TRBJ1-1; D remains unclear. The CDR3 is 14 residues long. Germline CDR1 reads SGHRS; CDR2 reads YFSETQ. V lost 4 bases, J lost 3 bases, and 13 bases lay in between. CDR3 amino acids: CASSDIRRDTEAFF. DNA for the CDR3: TGCGCCAGCAGCGATATTCGGAGAGACACTGAAGCTTTCTTT.

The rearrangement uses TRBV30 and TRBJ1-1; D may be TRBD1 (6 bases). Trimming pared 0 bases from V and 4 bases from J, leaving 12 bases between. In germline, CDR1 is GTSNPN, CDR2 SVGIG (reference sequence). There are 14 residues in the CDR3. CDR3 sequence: CAWSVRRTVTEAFF. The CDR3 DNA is TGTGCCTGGAGTGTTAGGCGGACAGTCACTGAAGCTTTCTTT.

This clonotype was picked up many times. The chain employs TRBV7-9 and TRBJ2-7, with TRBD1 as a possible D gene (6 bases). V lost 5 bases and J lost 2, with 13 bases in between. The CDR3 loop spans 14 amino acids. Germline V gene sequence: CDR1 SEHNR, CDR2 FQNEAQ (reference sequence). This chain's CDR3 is CASSPSNRAYEQYF. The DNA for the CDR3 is TGTGCCAGCAGCCCTTCGAACAGGGCCTACGAGCAGTACTTC.

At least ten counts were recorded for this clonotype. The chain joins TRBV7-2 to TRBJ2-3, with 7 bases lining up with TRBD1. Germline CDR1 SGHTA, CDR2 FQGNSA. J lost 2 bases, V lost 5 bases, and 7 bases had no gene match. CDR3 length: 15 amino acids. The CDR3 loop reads CASSPQTGFTDTQYF. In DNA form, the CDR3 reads TGTGCCAGCAGCCCCCAGACAGGGTTCACAGATACGCAGTATTTT.

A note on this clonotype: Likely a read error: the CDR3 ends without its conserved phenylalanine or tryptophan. The CDR3 nucleotides are TGCAGTGCCCGCGTGCGGGGGAACACTGAAGCTTTCTTG. This gives the protein CSARVRGNTEAFL. The V call is TRBV20-1, the J call TRBJ1-1, with D unclear. With 6 bases removed from V and 1 base from J, the gap between germline ends came to 12 bases. The CDR3 sequence is 13 residues long. Germline loops: CDR1 DFQATT, CDR2 SNEGSKA (reference sequence).

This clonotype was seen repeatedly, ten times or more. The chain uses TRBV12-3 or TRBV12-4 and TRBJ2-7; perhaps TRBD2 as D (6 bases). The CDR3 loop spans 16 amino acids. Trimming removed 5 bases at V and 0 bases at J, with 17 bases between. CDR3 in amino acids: CASSPLEGGVSYEQYF. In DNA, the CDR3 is TGTGCCAGCAGTCCGTTGGAGGGCGGAGTCTCCTACGAGCAGTACTTC.

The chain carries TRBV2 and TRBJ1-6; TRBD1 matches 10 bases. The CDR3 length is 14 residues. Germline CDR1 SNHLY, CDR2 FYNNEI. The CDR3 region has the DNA TGTGCTAGAGATCCTGGACAGGGGGTTTCACCCCTCCACTTT. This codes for CARDPGQGVSPLHF. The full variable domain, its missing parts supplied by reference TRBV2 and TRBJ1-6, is EPEVTQTPSHQVTQMGQEVILRCVPISNHLYFYWYRQILGQKVEFLVSFYNNEISEKSEIFDDQFSVERPDGSNFTLKIRSTKLEDSAMYFCARDPGQGVSPLHFGNGTRLTVT.

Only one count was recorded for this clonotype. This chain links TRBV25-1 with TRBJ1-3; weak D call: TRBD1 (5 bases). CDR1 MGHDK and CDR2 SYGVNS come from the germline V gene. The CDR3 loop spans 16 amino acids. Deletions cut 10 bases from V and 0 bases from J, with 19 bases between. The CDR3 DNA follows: TGTGCCAAATCAAAGGGGACGCCCAGCTCTGGAAACACCATATATTTT. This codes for CAKSKGTPSSGNTIYF. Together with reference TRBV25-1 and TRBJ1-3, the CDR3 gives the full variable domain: EADIYQTPRYLVIGTGKKITLECSQTMGHDKMYWYQQDPGMELHLIHYSYGVNSTEKGDLSSESTVSRIRTEHFPLTLESARPSHTSQYLCAKSKGTPSSGNTIYFGEGSWLTVV.

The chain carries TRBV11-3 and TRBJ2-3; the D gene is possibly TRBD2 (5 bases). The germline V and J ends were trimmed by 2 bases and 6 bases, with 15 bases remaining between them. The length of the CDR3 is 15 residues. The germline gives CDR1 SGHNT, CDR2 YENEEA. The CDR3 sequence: CASSLLREPSDTQYF. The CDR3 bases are TGTGCCAGCAGCTTATTGAGGGAGCCCTCCGATACGCAGTATTTT.

The CDR3 reads CASSPSGRAADTQYF. Here the CDR3 DNA reads TGTGCCAGCAGTCCTAGCGGGAGGGCTGCAGATACGCAGTATTTT. V usage is TRBV6-6 and J usage is TRBJ2-3; 12 positions match TRBD2. CDR3 length: 15 residues. The trim removed 5 bases at V and 4 bases at J, leaving 4 bases unmatched. Per germline, CDR1 MNHNY and CDR2 SVGAGI (reference sequence).

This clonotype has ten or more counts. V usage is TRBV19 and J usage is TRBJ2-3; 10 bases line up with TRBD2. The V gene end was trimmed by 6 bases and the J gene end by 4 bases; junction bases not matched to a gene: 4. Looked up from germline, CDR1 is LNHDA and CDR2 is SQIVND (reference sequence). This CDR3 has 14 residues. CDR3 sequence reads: CASRVAGGPDTQYF. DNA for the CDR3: TGTGCCAGTAGAGTAGCGGGAGGTCCAGATACGCAGTATTTT.

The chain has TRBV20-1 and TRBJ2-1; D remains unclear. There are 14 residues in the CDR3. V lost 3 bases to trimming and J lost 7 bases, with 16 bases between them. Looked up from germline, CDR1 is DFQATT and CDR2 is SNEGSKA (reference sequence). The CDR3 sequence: CSARLAPLVNEQFF. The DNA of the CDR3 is TGCAGTGCTAGGTTAGCCCCTCTTGTTAATGAGCAGTTCTTC.

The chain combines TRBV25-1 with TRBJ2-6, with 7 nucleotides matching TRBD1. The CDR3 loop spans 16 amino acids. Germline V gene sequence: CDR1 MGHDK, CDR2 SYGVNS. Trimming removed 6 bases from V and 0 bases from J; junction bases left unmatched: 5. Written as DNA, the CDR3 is TGTGCCAGCAGCTGGGACAGCGACTCTGGGGCCAACGTCCTGACTTTC. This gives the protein CASSWDSDSGANVLTF.

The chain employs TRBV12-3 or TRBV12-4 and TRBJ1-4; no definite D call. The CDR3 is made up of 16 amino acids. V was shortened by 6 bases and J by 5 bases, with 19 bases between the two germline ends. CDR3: CASSPTPISYNEKLFF. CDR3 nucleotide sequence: TGTGCCAGCAGCCCGACACCTATCTCCTACAATGAAAAACTGTTTTTT.

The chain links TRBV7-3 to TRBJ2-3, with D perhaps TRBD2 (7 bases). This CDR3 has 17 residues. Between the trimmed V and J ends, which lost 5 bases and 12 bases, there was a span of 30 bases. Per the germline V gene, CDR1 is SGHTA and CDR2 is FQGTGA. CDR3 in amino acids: CASSPGRPGGGTDPQYF. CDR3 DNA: TGTGCCAGCAGCCCCGGTCGGCCCGGCGGGGGCACAGATCCACAGTATTTT.

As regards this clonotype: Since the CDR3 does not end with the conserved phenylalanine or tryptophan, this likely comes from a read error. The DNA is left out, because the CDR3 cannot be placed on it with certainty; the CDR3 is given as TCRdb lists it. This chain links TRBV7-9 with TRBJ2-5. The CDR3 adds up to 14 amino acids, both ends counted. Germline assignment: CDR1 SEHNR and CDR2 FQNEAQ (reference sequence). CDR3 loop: CASSLGGSQETRYS.

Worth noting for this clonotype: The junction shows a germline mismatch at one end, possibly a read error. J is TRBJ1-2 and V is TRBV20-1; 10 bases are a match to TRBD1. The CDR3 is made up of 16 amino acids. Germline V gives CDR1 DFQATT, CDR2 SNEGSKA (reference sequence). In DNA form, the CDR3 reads TGCTGTGCTAGCAGCCCCGGGACAGGGGCCGGGAATGGCTACACCTTC. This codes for CCASSPGTGAGNGYTF.

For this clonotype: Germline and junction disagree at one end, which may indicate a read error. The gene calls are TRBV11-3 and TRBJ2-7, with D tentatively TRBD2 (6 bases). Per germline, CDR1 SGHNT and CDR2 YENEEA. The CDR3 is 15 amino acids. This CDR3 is CANSLGVAAVGEQYF. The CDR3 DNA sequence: TGTGCCAACAGCTTAGGGGTAGCGGCAGTCGGCGAGCAGTACTTC.

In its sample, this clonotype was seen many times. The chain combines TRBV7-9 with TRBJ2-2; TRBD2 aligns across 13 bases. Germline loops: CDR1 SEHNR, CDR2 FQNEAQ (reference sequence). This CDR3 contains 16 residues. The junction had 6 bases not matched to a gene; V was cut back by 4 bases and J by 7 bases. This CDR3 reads CASSSTSGGAIGELFF. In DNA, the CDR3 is TGTGCCAGCAGCTCAACTAGCGGGGGGGCTATCGGGGAGCTGTTTTTT.

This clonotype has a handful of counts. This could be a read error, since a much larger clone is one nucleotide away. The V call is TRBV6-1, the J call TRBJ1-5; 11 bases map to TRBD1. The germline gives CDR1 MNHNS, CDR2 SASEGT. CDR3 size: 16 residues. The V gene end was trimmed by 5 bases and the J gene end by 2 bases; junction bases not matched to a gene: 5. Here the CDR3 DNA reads TGTGCCAGCAGTCCCGGACAGGGGGCCGGCAATCAGCCCCAGCATTTT. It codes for CASSPGQGAGNQPQHF.

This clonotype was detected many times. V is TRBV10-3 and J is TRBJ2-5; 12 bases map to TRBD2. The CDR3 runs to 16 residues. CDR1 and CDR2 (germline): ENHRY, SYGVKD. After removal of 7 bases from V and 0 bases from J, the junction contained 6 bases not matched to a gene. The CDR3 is CAIKTGLAGYQETQYF. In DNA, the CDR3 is TGTGCCATCAAAACGGGACTAGCGGGCTACCAAGAGACCCAGTACTTC.

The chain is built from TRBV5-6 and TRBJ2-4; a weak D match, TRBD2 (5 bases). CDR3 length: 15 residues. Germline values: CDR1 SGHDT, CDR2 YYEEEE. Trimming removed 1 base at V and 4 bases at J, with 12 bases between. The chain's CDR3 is CASSLLAGEKNIQYF. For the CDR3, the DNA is TGTGCCAGCAGCTTGCTCGCGGGTGAGAAAAACATTCAGTACTTC.